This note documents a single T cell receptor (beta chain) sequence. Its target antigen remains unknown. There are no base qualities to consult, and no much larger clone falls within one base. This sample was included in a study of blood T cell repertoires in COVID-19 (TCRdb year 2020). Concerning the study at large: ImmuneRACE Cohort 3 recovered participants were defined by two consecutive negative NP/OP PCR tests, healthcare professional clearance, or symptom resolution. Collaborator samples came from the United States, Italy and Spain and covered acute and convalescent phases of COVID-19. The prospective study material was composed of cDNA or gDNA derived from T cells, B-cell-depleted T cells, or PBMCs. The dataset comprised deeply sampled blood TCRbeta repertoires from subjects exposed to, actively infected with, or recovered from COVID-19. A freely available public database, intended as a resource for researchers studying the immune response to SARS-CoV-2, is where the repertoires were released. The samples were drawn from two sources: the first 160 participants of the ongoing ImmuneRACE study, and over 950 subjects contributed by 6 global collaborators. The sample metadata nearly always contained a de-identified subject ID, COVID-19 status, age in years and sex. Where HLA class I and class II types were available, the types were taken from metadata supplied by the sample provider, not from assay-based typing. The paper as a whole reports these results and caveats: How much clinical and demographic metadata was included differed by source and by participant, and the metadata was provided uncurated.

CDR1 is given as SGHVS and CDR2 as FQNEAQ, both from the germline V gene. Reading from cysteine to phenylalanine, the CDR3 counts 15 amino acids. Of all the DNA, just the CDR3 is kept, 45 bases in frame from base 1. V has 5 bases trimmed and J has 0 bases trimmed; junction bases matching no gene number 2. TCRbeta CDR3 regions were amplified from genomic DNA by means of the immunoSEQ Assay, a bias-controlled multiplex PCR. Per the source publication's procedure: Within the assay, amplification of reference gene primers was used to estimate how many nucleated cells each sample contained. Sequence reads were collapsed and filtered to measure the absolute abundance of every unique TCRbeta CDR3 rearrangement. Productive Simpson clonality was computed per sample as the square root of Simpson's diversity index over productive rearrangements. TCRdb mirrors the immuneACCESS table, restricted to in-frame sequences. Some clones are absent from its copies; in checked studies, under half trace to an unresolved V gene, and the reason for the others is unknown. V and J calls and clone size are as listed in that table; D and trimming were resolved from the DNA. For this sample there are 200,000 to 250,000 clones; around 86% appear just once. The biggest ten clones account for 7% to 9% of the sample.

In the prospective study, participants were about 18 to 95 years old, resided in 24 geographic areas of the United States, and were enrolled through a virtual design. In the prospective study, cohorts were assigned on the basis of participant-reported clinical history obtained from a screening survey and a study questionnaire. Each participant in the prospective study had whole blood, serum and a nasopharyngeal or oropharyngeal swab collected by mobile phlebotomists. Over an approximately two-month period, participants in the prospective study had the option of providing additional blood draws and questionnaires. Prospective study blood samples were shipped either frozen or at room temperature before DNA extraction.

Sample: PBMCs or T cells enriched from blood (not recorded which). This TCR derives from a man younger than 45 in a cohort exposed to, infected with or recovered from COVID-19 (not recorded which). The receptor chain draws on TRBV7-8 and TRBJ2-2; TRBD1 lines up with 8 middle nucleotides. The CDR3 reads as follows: CASSQGAPNTGELFF. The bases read TGTGCCAGCAGCCAGGGGGCGCCGAACACCGGGGAGCTGTTTTTT.